A selection of T cell receptor beta chains follows, all from one sample in a study of graft-versus-host responses after intestinal transplantation. Some clones are missing from TCRdb's copy, which holds only in-frame ones; the method was immunoSEQ multiplex PCR. The sample has around 14,000 clones; roughly 35% are singletons. The input for sequencing was alloreactive CD8+ T cells from a mixed lymphocyte reaction culture, taken before intestinal transplant. These receptors originate from a human patient who received an intestinal transplant. CDR3s include the opening cysteine and the closing phenylalanine or tryptophan.

j_gene	v_gene	CDR3aa
TRBJ2-7	TRBV7-9	CASSAAGAYEQYF
TRBJ2-1	TRBV29-1	CSVEDPRTSGAWGGGDEQFF
TRBJ1-1	TRBV5-1	CASSLAGSSEAFF
TRBJ2-1	TRBV9	CASSVDSVFSYNEQFF
TRBJ1-5	TRBV15	CATSRDRYQPQHF
TRBJ2-1	TRBV6-6	CASSYSQGTYNEQFF
TRBJ2-3	TRBV4-3	CASSQIAGSGGDTQYF
TRBJ2-3	TRBV6-1	CASSEVGGTDTQYF
TRBJ1-1	TRBV30	CAWRRGGTEAFF
TRBJ2-1	TRBV5-6	CASSSGLAGGIKFF
TRBJ1-6	TRBV19	CASSNGLAPLHF
TRBJ1-5	TRBV27	CASSLGTGGNQPQHF
TRBJ2-2	TRBV7-9	CASSSTSGELFF
TRBJ2-1	TRBV5-1	CASSLRIPGRDPYNEQFF
-	TRBV29-1	CSVVTDSYEQYF
TRBJ2-7	TRBV30	CAWAAGGSYEQYF
TRBJ1-1	TRBV2	CASSEAGGAGTEAFF
TRBJ2-5	TRBV7-2	CASSYGLAGQETQYF
TRBJ1-1	TRBV5-4	CASSYLGNVDTEAFF
TRBJ1-1	TRBV7-6	CASSAGQPTEAFF
TRBJ2-1	TRBV7-8	CASSLSGVDEQFF
TRBJ1-5	TRBV27	CASSLYSTSNQPQHF
TRBJ2-7	TRBV11-2	CASSFGGISYEQYF
TRBJ2-7	TRBV4-3	CASSQGTGMEEQYF
TRBJ1-2	TRBV7-8	CASSPQPSGTPSAGYTF
TRBJ1-1	TRBV7-9	CASSTRGGTEAFF
TRBJ2-7	TRBV6-5	CASSYSGSEYEQYF
TRBJ2-7	TRBV4-3	CASSQGTSGNYEQYF
TRBJ2-3	TRBV1	CTSSQDRLVGDTDTQYF
TRBJ2-2	TRBV4-3	CASSQTGIGTGELFF
TRBJ2-2	TRBV29-1	CSVIRENTGELFF
TRBJ2-7	TRBV6-5	CASSYSIGDRAYEQYF
TRBJ2-2	TRBV6-4	CASSICSGGGTGELFF
TRBJ2-3	TRBV9	CASSVGLAGITSTDTQYF
TRBJ1-6	TRBV27	CASSLPNSPLHF
TRBJ1-1	TRBV7-6	CASSLDRQGGDTEAFF
TRBJ1-1	TRBV11-2	CASSLGQGTEAFF
TRBJ2-1	TRBV7-9	CASIPGQGVYNEQFF
TRBJ2-1	TRBV4-3	CASSQEGRGLAGVYNEQFF
TRBJ2-7	TRBV6-5	CASKGLAVEQYF
TRBJ2-7	TRBV7-6	CASSSISSGYEQYF
TRBJ1-2	TRBV28	CASSLRTARGGYTF
TRBJ2-3	TRBV7-8	CASSLGSGYSTDTQYF
TRBJ2-7	TRBV11-2	CASSLGGPYEQYF
TRBJ2-3	TRBV10-3	CAISGPQGDTDTQYF
TRBJ1-1	TRBV4-3	CASSQLTGSGAEAFF
TRBJ2-1	TRBV11-3	CASSDNPIGDSTYNEQFF
TRBJ2-7	TRBV18	CASSPGGQAMSYEQYF
TRBJ1-5	TRBV6-1	CASTKEGQPQHF
TRBJ1-2	TRBV30	CAWFIGAGYGYTF
TRBJ1-1	TRBV6-6	CASSLGGVEAFF
TRBJ1-1	TRBV27	CASSPHGRGNTEAFF